These 9 T cell receptor beta chains came from one sample sequenced in a study of T cells in Graves' hyperthyroidism and ophthalmopathy. Amplified regions were TCR beta CDR3 sequences from RNA transcripts. In the first-round RT-PCR of the TCR CDR3, the HTBI primer set was used. TCRdb passed the multiplex PCR reads through MiXCR, listing each CDR3 protein once. Of around 300,000 distinct CDR3 sequences listed, 13% to 15% were seen once; the top ten hold 30% to 35%. Sequencing used blood. These receptors were obtained from a woman in her forties or fifties with Graves' hyperthyroidism that later progressed to Graves' ophthalmopathy.

This chain connects TRBV13 to TRBJ2-5; perhaps D is TRBD1 or TRBD2 (7 bases each). Germline V gene data show CDR1 as PRHDT and CDR2 as FYEKMQ (reference sequence). The CDR3 spans 14 residues. V lost 6 bases and J 7 bases, leaving 18 bases between the germline ends. The CDR3, as DNA: TGTGCCAGCAGAAAGGGAGGGGGCCGGGGGACCCAGTACTTC. Encoded protein: CASRKGGGRGTQYF.

Here the CDR3 reads CSVQGLAGVTDTQYF. The CDR3 DNA follows: TGCAGCGTTCAAGGACTAGCGGGGGTTACAGATACGCAGTATTTT. The genes are TRBV29-1 and TRBJ2-3; TRBD2 matches 13 bases. Germline values: CDR1 SQVTM, CDR2 ANQGSEA. This CDR3 comprises 15 residues. Losses at the gene ends were 5 bases for V and 3 bases for J; bases not matched to a gene: 5.

This clonotype was seen many times. This chain connects TRBV30 to TRBJ2-1; 10 bases align to TRBD1. CDR3 length: 15 residues. The V gene's germline CDR1 is GTSNPN and CDR2 SVGIG (reference sequence). The J segment lost 8 bases and the V segment lost 0 bases, leaving 7 bases of the junction unmatched. The CDR3, as DNA: TGTGCCTGGAGTGTCGGGGGACAGGGGTATCATGAGCAGTTCTTC. Translating it yields CAWSVGGQGYHEQFF.

V and J are TRBV4-2 and TRBJ2-1, with D unresolved. This CDR3 region has 11 residues. The V and J ends lost 0 bases and 8 bases respectively, with 2 bases between them. Germline loops: CDR1 LGHNA, CDR2 YNFKEQ. The CDR3 DNA is TGTGCCAGCAGCCAAGACCATGAGCAGTTCTTC. Translation: CASSQDHEQFF.

This clonotype showed up many times. The chain combines TRBV27 with TRBJ1-4; tentatively, D is TRBD1 (6 bases). The CDR3 is 14 residues long. V gave up 5 bases and J gave up 8 bases, with 15 bases separating them. From germline, CDR1 is MNHEY and CDR2 SMNVEV (reference sequence). CDR3 bases: TGTGCCAGCAGTCGACGGCAGGGGAGGGAAAAACTGTTTTTT. This codes for CASSRRQGREKLFF.

The chain has TRBV9 and TRBJ1-2; D gene uncertain. The V end lost 3 bases, the J end lost 9 bases, and 12 bases lay between the germline ends. CDR1 is SGDLS and CDR2 is YYNGEE in the germline V gene. The CDR3 contains 12 residues. CDR3 loop: CASSGEPVRYTF. In DNA form, the CDR3 reads TGTGCCAGCAGCGGAGAGCCTGTTCGCTACACCTTC.

This clonotype was seen many times. This chain connects TRBV6-1 to TRBJ2-1; D not certain. Between the trimmed V and J ends, which lost 2 bases and 7 bases, there was a span of 24 bases. The germline V gene has CDR1 MNHNS and CDR2 SASEGT. CDR3 length: 18 residues. CDR3 coding DNA: TGTGCCAGCAGTGAATCCCCCCCCCGCGACCCTGGCAAGAATGAGCAGTTCTTC. Amino acid sequence: CASSESPPRDPGKNEQFF.

This chain links TRBV7-9 with TRBJ1-1; no reliable D call. Germline values: CDR1 SEHNR, CDR2 FQNEAQ (reference sequence). Trimming took 4 bases from V and 3 from J, leaving 9 bases between them. The CDR3 has 13 amino acids. The CDR3 is CASSSNTDTEAFF. The DNA of the CDR3 is TGTGCCAGCAGCTCCAATACAGACACTGAAGCTTTCTTT.

This clonotype was detected many times. This chain joins TRBV2 and TRBJ1-2, with D perhaps TRBD1 (6 bases). Per germline, CDR1 SNHLY and CDR2 FYNNEI. V lost 6 bases and J lost 1, with 15 bases in between. The CDR3 is 15 residues long. DNA of the CDR3: TGTGCCAGCAGAGATCTGGACAGCCTTAACTATGGCTACACCTTC. It is translated as CASRDLDSLNYGYTF.